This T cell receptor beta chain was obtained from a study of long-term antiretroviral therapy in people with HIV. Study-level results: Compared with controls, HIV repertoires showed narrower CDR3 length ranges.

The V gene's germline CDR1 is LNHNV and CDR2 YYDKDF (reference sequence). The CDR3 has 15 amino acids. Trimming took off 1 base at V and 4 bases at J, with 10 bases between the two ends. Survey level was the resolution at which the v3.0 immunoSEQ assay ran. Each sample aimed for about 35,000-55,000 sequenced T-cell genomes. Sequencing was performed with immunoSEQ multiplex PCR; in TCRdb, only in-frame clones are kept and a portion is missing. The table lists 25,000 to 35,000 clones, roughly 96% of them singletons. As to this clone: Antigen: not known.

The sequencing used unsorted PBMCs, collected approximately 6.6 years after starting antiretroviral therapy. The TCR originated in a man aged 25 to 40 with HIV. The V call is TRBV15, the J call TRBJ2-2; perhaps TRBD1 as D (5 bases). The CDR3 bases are TGTGCCACCAGCAGAGTAGAAGGGGTCACCGGGGAGCTGTTTTTT. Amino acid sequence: CATSRVEGVTGELFF.